These 22 T cell receptor beta chains originate from one sample sequenced in a study of blood T cell repertoires in COVID-19. The assay was immunoSEQ multiplex PCR, and TCRdb's table has in-frame clones only and misses some. Counted here are hundreds of thousands of clones, 70% to 90% occurring once; the ten biggest clones make up over 7.5%. Sequencing was carried out using PBMCs or T cells enriched from blood (not recorded which). These receptors were obtained from a woman aged 45 to 65 with acute COVID-19.

The V and J genes are TRBV7-2 and TRBJ2-5; 14 bases agree with TRBD2. With 3 bases clipped from V and 4 bases from J, the junction kept 7 bases outside the gene matches. CDR1 is SGHTA and CDR2 is FQGNSA in the germline V gene. The CDR3 has 17 residues. The CDR3 sequence: CASSFRLAGGHGETQYF. CDR3 DNA sequence: TGTGCCAGCAGCTTCCGACTAGCGGGGGGGCACGGAGAGACCCAGTACTTC.

This chain joins TRBV6-2 or TRBV6-3 and TRBJ2-1, with 10 nucleotides matching TRBD2. V lost 5 bases, J lost 4 bases, and 8 bases stayed unmatched. The germline V gene encodes CDR1 MNHEY and CDR2 SVGEGT. This CDR3 is built from 16 residues. CDR3 sequence: CASSTPLAGVYNEQFF. CDR3 coding DNA: TGTGCCAGCAGTACCCCCCTAGCGGGGGTTTACAATGAGCAGTTCTTC.

The V call is TRBV27, the J call TRBJ1-6, with D possibly TRBD1 on 6 matching bases. From germline, CDR1 is MNHEY and CDR2 SMNVEV (reference sequence). This CDR3 contains 13 residues. Trimming removed 6 bases from V and 8 bases from J, with 11 bases in between. The CDR3 sequence: CASSYREYSPLHF. The CDR3 nucleotides are TGTGCCAGCAGCTACAGGGAGTATTCACCCCTCCACTTT.

The chain links TRBV12-3 or TRBV12-4 to TRBJ1-2; 7 bases agree with TRBD1. CDR3 size: 12 residues. After removal of 6 bases from V and 6 bases from J, the junction contained 4 bases not matched to a gene. As DNA, the CDR3 is TGTGCCAGCAGCCCGACAGGGCATGGCTACACCTTC. Translating gives CASSPTGHGYTF.

For this clone: The same CDR3 arises from other DNA sequences in this sample as well. The V call is TRBV3-1 (or the pseudogene TRBV3-2), the J call TRBJ1-5; 10 bases align to TRBD1. Germline V gene data show CDR1 as LGHDT and CDR2 as YNNKEL (reference sequence). The CDR3 covers 14 residues. V lost 1 base, J lost 6 bases, and 0 bases stayed unmatched. The CDR3 spells CASSQGQGAQPQHF. The CDR3 coding sequence is TGTGCCAGCAGCCAAGGACAGGGGGCTCAGCCCCAGCATTTT.

V and J are TRBV6-5 and TRBJ1-2; D is unclear. The CDR3 has 15 residues. Germline loops: CDR1 MNHEY, CDR2 SVGAGI. Trimming removed 4 bases from V and 1 base from J, with 13 bases in between. CDR3 in DNA: TGTGCCAGCAGTTCCTACGAGGGATTTAACTATGGCTACACCTTC. It encodes CASSSYEGFNYGYTF.

Worth noting for this clone: Different DNA sequences within this sample yield the same CDR3. The rearrangement uses TRBV7-3 and TRBJ1-2; D might be TRBD1 (5 bases). Germline CDR1 reads SGHTA; CDR2 reads FQGTGA. Trimming took off 6 bases at V and 0 bases at J, with 11 bases between the two ends. This CDR3 has 14 residues. Written as DNA, the CDR3 is TGTGCCAGCAGTCCCGGACACTCTAACTATGGCTACACCTTC. It encodes CASSPGHSNYGYTF.

The genes are TRBV7-3 and TRBJ1-2; TRBD1 matches 8 bases. The V gene end was trimmed by 5 bases and the J gene end by 8 bases; junction bases not matched to a gene: 10. The CDR3 has 14 amino acids. The germline V gene encodes CDR1 SGHTA and CDR2 FQGTGA. Here the CDR3 DNA reads TGTGCCAGCAGCCCTGGACAGGGAAGGTACGGCTACACCTTC. Its protein is CASSPGQGRYGYTF.

The chain carries TRBV6-1 and TRBJ2-5; 7 nucleotides match TRBD2. Germline V gene sequence: CDR1 MNHNS, CDR2 SASEGT. The CDR3 sequence is 13 residues long. The ends lost 2 bases at V and 5 bases at J; junction bases unmatched: 2. The chain's CDR3 is CASSELRGETQYF. CDR3 DNA sequence: TGTGCCAGCAGTGAATTGCGGGGGGAGACCCAGTACTTC.

CDR3 coding DNA: TGTGCCAGCTCACCCCGACAGGACACCGGGGAGCTGTTTTTT. Residues: CASSPRQDTGELFF. The chain has TRBV18 and TRBJ2-2; D perhaps matches TRBD1 (6 bases). V was shortened by 3 bases and J by 3 bases, with 8 bases between the two germline ends. From germline, CDR1 is KGHSH and CDR2 LQKENI. The CDR3 contains 14 residues.

The CDR3 sequence: CSVWDRVPGELFF. Here the CDR3 DNA reads TGCAGCGTTTGGGACAGGGTTCCCGGGGAGCTGTTTTTT. This chain links TRBV29-1 with TRBJ2-2, with 9 bases aligning to TRBD1. Germline-derived CDR1 and CDR2 are SQVTM and ANQGSEA. This CDR3 has 13 amino acids. The junction had 4 bases not matched to a gene; V was cut back by 5 bases and J by 6 bases.

This clone was counted a few times. The V and J genes are TRBV5-5 and TRBJ2-5; D not resolved. The germline V and J ends were trimmed by 0 bases and 2 bases, with 8 bases remaining between them. Germline CDR1 is SGHKS and CDR2 is YYEKEE (reference sequence). The CDR3 covers 14 residues. Written as DNA, the CDR3 is TGTGCCAGCAGCTTGGTGGCATTTCAAGAGACCCAGTACTTC. Translating it yields CASSLVAFQETQYF.

The CDR3 coding sequence is TGCGCCAGCAGCTCATTGGGGAGGCGGGCCACAGATACGCAGTATTTT. Its protein is CASSSLGRRATDTQYF. V and J are TRBV5-1 and TRBJ2-3, with D perhaps matching TRBD2 (6 bases). CDR3 length: 16 amino acids. Looked up from germline, CDR1 is SGHRS and CDR2 is YFSETQ. The V gene lost 3 bases and the J gene lost 2 bases, with 16 bases spanning the gap.

The rearrangement uses TRBV6-5 and TRBJ1-6; weak D call: TRBD1 (5 bases). The CDR3 runs 13 residues. Between the trimmed V and J ends, which lost 5 bases and 7 bases, there was a span of 9 bases. From germline, CDR1 is MNHEY and CDR2 SVGAGI. The CDR3 coding sequence is TGTGCCAGCAGTCGAGACAGAAATTCACCCCTCCACTTT. Translated: CASSRDRNSPLHF.

This clone was seen only a few times. The chain combines TRBV6-4 with TRBJ1-2; TRBD1 is a possible D gene (5 bases). The germline CDR1 and CDR2 sequences are MRHNA and SNTAGT. The CDR3 contains 13 residues. The V end lost 0 bases, the J end lost 8 bases, and 10 bases lay between the germline ends. The CDR3 sequence: CASSDSGGYGYTF. The CDR3 DNA sequence: TGTGCCAGCAGTGACTCCGGGGGATACGGCTACACCTTC.

The rearrangement links TRBV5-1 to TRBJ1-1; D not certain. The germline V and J ends were trimmed by 2 bases and 2 bases, with 10 bases remaining between them. Germline CDR1 is SGHRS and CDR2 is YFSETQ. The CDR3 is made up of 14 amino acids. CDR3 nucleotides: TGCGCCAGCAGCTTATTACCAACTAACACTGAAGCTTTCTTT. Protein sequence: CASSLLPTNTEAFF.

In this sample, this clone turned up once. This chain uses TRBV27 with TRBJ2-7; D call uncertain. The CDR3 is made up of 15 amino acids. Looked up from germline, CDR1 is MNHEY and CDR2 is SMNVEV (reference sequence). Trimming shortened V by 2 bases and J by 1 base, and 12 bases separated the two germline ends. The CDR3 DNA reads TGTGCCAGCAGTTTAGGATGGGCCAGTTCCTACGAGCAGTACTTC. It translates to CASSLGWASSYEQYF.

In DNA, the CDR3 is TGTGCCAGCAGCTTGGACTCCCATGGCTACACCTTC. This sequence encodes CASSLDSHGYTF. This chain uses TRBV5-5 with TRBJ1-2; D gene uncertain. The V gene lost 0 bases and the J gene lost 6 bases, with 6 bases spanning the gap. The CDR3 covers 12 residues. CDR1 and CDR2 from the germline V gene are SGHKS and YYEKEE (reference sequence).

The V gene is TRBV27, the J gene TRBJ1-3, with TRBD1 matching 7 bases. This CDR3 has 15 amino acids. The ends lost 5 bases at V and 1 base at J; junction bases unmatched: 5. Looked up from germline, CDR1 is MNHEY and CDR2 is SMNVEV (reference sequence). For the CDR3, the DNA is TGTGCCAGCAGTCCCCAGACAGGGTCTGGAAACACCATATATTTT. Protein sequence: CASSPQTGSGNTIYF.

The V and J genes are TRBV25-1 and TRBJ2-3, with D hard to call. V dropped 5 bases and J dropped 2 bases, with 8 bases sitting between them. The CDR3 has 13 amino acids. Germline V gene lookup returns CDR1 MGHDK and CDR2 SYGVNS. CDR3 sequence: CASSSGYTDTQYF. CDR3 in DNA: TGTGCCAGCAGTTCGGGTTACACAGATACGCAGTATTTT.

The sample holds a few counts of this clone. V usage is TRBV7-2 and J usage is TRBJ2-7, with 9 bases fitting TRBD1. CDR3 length: 13 amino acids. Germline V gene data show CDR1 as SGHTA and CDR2 as FQGNSA. V lost 8 bases and J lost 5; bases outside the gene matches: 7. In DNA form, the CDR3 reads TGTGCCAGCGCGCGGACAGGGGCGGACGAGCAGTACTTC. It yields the protein CASARTGADEQYF. The whole variable domain, remainder taken from reference TRBV7-2 and TRBJ2-7, is GAGVSQSPSNKVTEKGKDVELRCDPISGHTALYWYRQSLGQGLEFLIYFQGNSAPDKSGLPSDRFSAERTGGSVSTLTIQRTQQEDSAVYLCASARTGADEQYFGPGTRLTVT.

V is TRBV6-2 or TRBV6-3 and J is TRBJ1-2; D uncertain. This CDR3 has 12 residues. The V and J ends lost 4 bases and 4 bases respectively, with 7 bases between them. From germline, CDR1 is MNHEY and CDR2 SVGEGT. CDR3 loop: CASSSRIYGYTF. For the CDR3, the DNA is TGTGCCAGCAGTTCCAGGATCTATGGCTACACCTTC.